This is a list of T cell receptor beta chains from one sample in a study of neurological immune-mediated disorders. MiXCR, applied by TCRdb to the 5' RACE reads, yields one record per CDR3 protein. The table lists approximately 100,000 distinct CDR3 sequences, approximately 3.5% of them singletons. The sequenced material came from PBMCs. The receptor source for this set is a woman aged 45-65 years with multiple sclerosis. Both conserved end residues are part of each CDR3. The D gene is left open where the match is weak. Some rows have no size entry. The others give once, few or many, or a class for an expanded clone.

J | D | V | size | DNA | CDR3
TRBJ2-7 | TRBD1 | TRBV20-1 | many | TGCAGTGCTACCGGGACAGAGACCTACGAGCAGTACTTC | CSATGTETYEQYF
TRBJ1-3 | TRBD1 | TRBV3-1 | many | TGTGCCAGCAGCCAGACAGGGGGCTCTGGAAACACCATATATTTT | CASSQTGGSGNTIYF
TRBJ1-5 | - | TRBV5-1 | many | TGCGCCAGCAGCCAGGACACCTTTAGCAATCAGCCCCAGCATTTT | CASSQDTFSNQPQHF
TRBJ2-2 | - | TRBV20-1 | many | TGCAGTGCTTTAAACACCGGGGAGCTGTTTTTT | CSALNTGELFF
TRBJ2-3 | - | TRBV5-1 | many | TGCGCCAGCTTCCGGGGGAGCTCCACGGGAGATACGCAGTATTTT | CASFRGSSTGDTQYF
TRBJ1-2 | - | TRBV3-1 | many | TGTGCCAGCAGCCAAGAAATCGCAGGGTATGGCTACACCTTC | CASSQEIAGYGYTF
TRBJ1-1 | - | TRBV7-6 | many | TGTGCCAGCAGCTTATTTGGCGGCACTGAAGCTTTCTTT | CASSLFGGTEAFF
TRBJ2-2 | - | TRBV5-1 | many | TGCGCCAGCAGGGATCTGGTGCCTACGGACGGGGAGCTGTTTTTT | CASRDLVPTDGELFF
TRBJ2-7 | - | TRBV20-1 | many | TGCAGTGCCGAGACTAGATTAAGCTCCTACGAGCAGTACTTC | CSAETRLSSYEQYF
TRBJ2-1 | TRBD2 | TRBV7-9 | many | TGTGCCAGCAGGGTTAGCGGGGGGAACTCCTACAATGAGCAGTTCTTC | CASRVSGGNSYNEQFF
TRBJ2-5 | TRBD1 | TRBV7-9 | many | TGTGCCAGCAGCTACAGGGGGCAAGAGACCCAGTACTTC | CASSYRGQETQYF
TRBJ2-5 | - | TRBV2 | many | TGTGCCAGCAGCCCCCTTTCGGGTTTGGTCCTCCAAGAGACCCAGTACTTC | CASSPLSGLVLQETQYF
TRBJ2-5 | - | TRBV18 | few | TGTGCCAGCTCACCATGGGTCAGCCAAGAGACCCAGTACTTC | CASSPWVSQETQYF
TRBJ2-2 | TRBD1 | TRBV11-2 | many | TGTGCCAGCAGGCCGACAGGGGGCGCGCCCGGGGAGCTGTTTTTT | CASRPTGGAPGELFF
TRBJ2-7 | - | TRBV7-2 | many | TGTGCCAGCAGCTTATTGTCGACCGAAACCTCCTACGAGCAGTACTTC | CASSLLSTETSYEQYF
TRBJ2-1 | TRBD1 | TRBV10-3 | many | TGTGCCATCAGCCCATCCGGGACAGGGGTCTTTGAGCAGTTCTTC | CAISPSGTGVFEQFF
TRBJ1-2 | - | TRBV12-3/TRBV12-4 | many | TGTGCCAGCAGTCAACAGGGAACTTACTATGGCTACACCTTC | CASSQQGTYYGYTF
TRBJ2-7 | TRBD1 | TRBV12-3/TRBV12-4 | many | TGTGCCAGCAGTCTGGGAACAGGGGCCCCCTCCTACGAGCAGTACTTC | CASSLGTGAPSYEQYF
TRBJ2-7 | - | TRBV7-9 | many | TGTGCCAGCAGCCGACCCGGATACGAGCAGTACTTC | CASSRPGYEQYF
TRBJ1-1 | TRBD1 | TRBV4-3 | many | TGCGCCAGCAGCCAGACAGGGAAGACTGAAGCTTTCTTT | CASSQTGKTEAFF
TRBJ2-5 | TRBD2 | TRBV4-2 | - | TGTGCCAGCAGCCAAGATCTAGGCGGGGGGCAAGAGACCCAGTACTTC | CASSQDLGGGQETQYF
TRBJ2-3 | TRBD1 | TRBV27 | few | TGTGCCAGCAGTAACCCGGGACAGGTCGTGGGAACAGATACGCAGTATTTT | CASSNPGQVVGTDTQYF
TRBJ1-2 | TRBD1 | TRBV5-1 | many | TGCGCCAGCAGCTTCGGGACAGCCGCTAACTATGGCTACACCTTC | CASSFGTAANYGYTF
TRBJ1-5 | - | TRBV15 | many | TGTGCCACCAGCAGAGGAGACAGCATCAATCAGCCCCAGCATTTT | CATSRGDSINQPQHF
TRBJ1-1 | - | TRBV7-9 | many | TGTGCCAGCAGCTCCCTGGGGGGGACGAACACTGAAGCTTTCTTT | CASSSLGGTNTEAFF
TRBJ2-5 | - | TRBV9 | many | TGTGCCAGCAGCGTCGGTGTAGGGGGTAGAGAGACCCAGTACTTC | CASSVGVGGRETQYF
TRBJ2-3 | - | TRBV7-2 | many | TGTGCCAGCAGCTTAGGGAGGGGGCGGACTTACACAGATACGCAGTATTTT | CASSLGRGRTYTDTQYF
TRBJ1-4 | - | TRBV19 | few | TGTGCCAGTAGTATTTGGCTGGAAACTAATGAAAAACTGTTTTTT | CASSIWLETNEKLFF
TRBJ1-1 | - | TRBV5-1 | many | TGCGCCAGCAGCCAAGATAAACAAGGACAGCAGTATCGCACTGAAGCTTTCTTT | CASSQDKQGQQYRTEAFF
TRBJ1-5 | - | TRBV7-2 | many | TGTGCCAGCAGCGGAATGGGGGAGCGGCAGCCCCAGCATTTT | CASSGMGERQPQHF
TRBJ2-7 | TRBD2 | TRBV7-2 | many | TGTGCCAGCAGCTATTCGTGGAGGGGAGGGACCTACGAGCAGTACTTC | CASSYSWRGGTYEQYF
TRBJ2-7 | - | TRBV11-2 | many | TGTGCCAGCAGCCGGGAACCCACGGGTGCTAGCGCCTTCGCCTACGAGCAGTACTTC | CASSREPTGASAFAYEQYF
TRBJ1-5 | - | TRBV3-1 | many | TGTGCCAGCAGCCAAGATAGGAGGCAGCCCCAGCATTTT | CASSQDRRQPQHF
TRBJ2-3 | - | TRBV7-2 | many | TGTGCCAGCAGCTTATCGAGAGGCACAGATACGCAGTATTTT | CASSLSRGTDTQYF
TRBJ2-2 | - | TRBV27 | many | TGTGCCAGCAGTTTGGAGGGGGCGACCGGGGAGCTGTTTTTT | CASSLEGATGELFF
TRBJ2-2 | TRBD1 | TRBV20-1 | many | TGCAGTGCTCTCGGACAGGGAGGAGGCGGGGAGCTGTTTTTT | CSALGQGGGGELFF
TRBJ1-1 | TRBD1 | TRBV5-1 | many | TGCGCCAGCAGCTCGGACAGGGTACCGAACACTGAAGCTTTCTTT | CASSSDRVPNTEAFF
TRBJ2-1 | - | TRBV7-6 | - | TGTGCCAGCAGCTTAGACCGTGAGCAGTTCTTC | CASSLDREQFF
TRBJ2-3 | TRBD2 | TRBV20-1 | many | TGCAGTGCTAGACTGGGGGGTAGCGGGGATCCAGATACGCAGTATTTT | CSARLGGSGDPDTQYF
TRBJ1-6 | - | TRBV20-1 | many | TGCAGTGCTAGGCTCGAGGGAACGGGACCCCTCCACTTT | CSARLEGTGPLHF
TRBJ2-2 | TRBD2 | TRBV6-5 | many | TGTGCCAGCAGTCAACTAGCGGGCACCGGGGAGCTGTTTTTT | CASSQLAGTGELFF
TRBJ1-1 | - | TRBV29-1 | - | TGCAGCGTTGTTGGGCAAAACACTGAAGCTTTCTTT | CSVVGQNTEAFF
TRBJ1-5 | - | TRBV18 | many | TGTGCCAGCTCACCGGCCGGGACTAATCAGCCCCAGCATTTT | CASSPAGTNQPQHF
TRBJ2-1 | TRBD2 | TRBV10-3 | many | TGTGCCATCAGCCCTGGGGCGGGGGCCTACAATGAGCAGTTCTTC | CAISPGAGAYNEQFF
TRBJ2-5 | - | TRBV5-1 | many | TGTGCCAGCAGCTTAGGTTCAGGGGAGACCCAGTACTTC | CASSLGSGETQYF
TRBJ2-3 | - | TRBV5-1 | many | TGCGCCAGCAGCCAAGGGGGAACAGATACGCAGTATTTT | CASSQGGTDTQYF
TRBJ2-1 | - | TRBV4-3 | many | TGCGCCAGCAGCCATACTAGTTCCTACAATGAGCAGTTCTTC | CASSHTSSYNEQFF
TRBJ1-2 | - | TRBV5-1 | many | TGCGCCAGCAGCTTGGAAGGGACGGACTATGGCTACACCTTC | CASSLEGTDYGYTF
TRBJ1-1 | TRBD1 | TRBV7-2 | many | TGTGCCAGCAGCCTCCCCGGGACAGGGGTCATGAACACTGAAGCTTTCTTT | CASSLPGTGVMNTEAFF
TRBJ2-2 | - | TRBV12-3/TRBV12-4 | many | TGTGCCAGCAGGGAAACCGGGGAGCTGTTTTTT | CASRETGELFF
TRBJ1-2 | - | TRBV6-1 | many | TGTGCCAGCAGTGAAGCGGGCAGGGAAGTCGGCTACACCTTC | CASSEAGREVGYTF
TRBJ1-1 | - | TRBV5-6 | many | TGTGCCAGCAGCTTGGGGTGGGGGGGTTCGAACACTGAAGCTTTCTTT | CASSLGWGGSNTEAFF
TRBJ2-5 | - | TRBV5-1 | many | TGCGCCAGCAGCCCCGCTTCCGGGAATTACCAAGAGACCCAGTACTTC | CASSPASGNYQETQYF